Shown below are 19 T cell receptor beta chains from a single sample sequenced in a study of cytomegalovirus exposure and HLA in healthy donors. 60 Vbeta and 13 Jbeta primers were used in PCR. Only in-frame clones appear in the TCRdb table, and some are missing; sequencing was by immunoSEQ multiplex PCR. This table has roughly 110,000 clones, about two thirds appearing once. Material for sequencing was PBMCs. The receptors shown here come from a boy younger than 18 in good health and CMV-seronegative.

This clone appeared a few times. The V call is TRBV4-3, the J call TRBJ1-1; maybe TRBD1 (6 bases). Germline V gene lookup returns CDR1 LGHNA and CDR2 YSLEER. Deletions cut 0 bases from V and 1 base from J, with 12 bases between. The CDR3 sequence is 16 residues long. The CDR3 sequence is CASSQERGGENTEAFF. The DNA of the CDR3 is TGCGCCAGCAGCCAAGAGAGGGGGGGGGAGAACACTGAAGCTTTCTTT.

This chain links TRBV6-1 with TRBJ1-1; D ambiguous. The CDR3 runs to 15 residues. Trimming pared 5 bases from V and 1 base from J, leaving 14 bases between. Germline V gene sequence: CDR1 MNHNS, CDR2 SASEGT. The CDR3 reads CASSLEAWKNTEAFF. For the CDR3, the DNA is TGTGCCAGCAGTTTGGAGGCTTGGAAGAACACTGAAGCTTTCTTT.

This clone was seen a handful of times. The chain joins TRBV7-2 to TRBJ1-1; unclear D gene. CDR3 size: 17 residues. The germline CDR1 and CDR2 sequences are SGHTA and FQGNSA. V lost 1 base and J 5 bases, leaving 20 bases between the germline ends. For the CDR3, the DNA is TGTGCCAGCAGCTTAGGGAGGCCGGGTTTCCGTCAGACTGAAGCTTTCTTT. This gives the protein CASSLGRPGFRQTEAFF. The entire variable domain, with the rest obtained from reference TRBV7-2 and TRBJ1-1, is as follows: GAGVSQSPSNKVTEKGKDVELRCDPISGHTALYWYRQSLGQGLEFLIYFQGNSAPDKSGLPSDRFSAERTGGSVSTLTIQRTQQEDSAVYLCASSLGRPGFRQTEAFFGQGTRLTVV.

This chain connects TRBV7-9 to TRBJ1-1; tentatively, D is TRBD1 (5 bases). There are 14 residues in the CDR3. In germline, CDR1 is SEHNR, CDR2 FQNEAQ (reference sequence). The V gene lost 3 bases and the J gene lost 1 base, with 9 bases spanning the gap. CDR3 coding DNA: TGTGCCAGCAGCTTCCAGGGATCGAACACTGAAGCTTTCTTT. This encodes CASSFQGSNTEAFF.

The chain recombines TRBV5-1 with TRBJ2-1, with 10 bases aligning to TRBD2. The trim removed 4 bases at V and 10 bases at J, leaving 2 bases unmatched. This CDR3 is 12 amino acids long. CDR1 SGHRS and CDR2 YFSETQ come from the germline V gene. The CDR3 protein is CASSTSGAEQFF. The CDR3 nucleotides read TGCGCCAGCAGCACTAGCGGGGCCGAGCAGTTCTTC.

The chain links TRBV5-6 to TRBJ1-1; D gene unclear. Germline CDR1 reads SGHDT; CDR2 reads YYEEEE. V lost 0 bases and J lost 3, with 6 bases in between. The CDR3 loop spans 13 amino acids. CDR3 sequence (DNA): TGTGCCAGCAGCTTGGGCCGGGACACTGAAGCTTTCTTT. This gives the protein CASSLGRDTEAFF.

This chain uses TRBV30 with TRBJ2-5; D gene uncertain. Per germline, CDR1 GTSNPN and CDR2 SVGIG (reference sequence). This CDR3 is 12 amino acids long. V was clipped by 0 bases and J by 4 bases, with 6 bases between them. The CDR3 coding sequence is TGTGCCTGGAGTGTCTCGGTAGAGACCCAGTACTTC. As protein: CAWSVSVETQYF.

The chain combines TRBV19 with TRBJ2-7; D remains unclear. This CDR3 is 14 amino acids long. Looked up from germline, CDR1 is LNHDA and CDR2 is SQIVND (reference sequence). V was cut by 5 bases and J by 4 bases, with 15 bases left in between. CDR3 in DNA: TGTGCCAGTAGTCCCTGGGCCAGATCGTACGAGCAGTACTTC. Protein sequence: CASSPWARSYEQYF.

The chain has TRBV7-9 and TRBJ2-1, with TRBD1 as a possible D gene (5 bases). In germline, CDR1 is SEHNR, CDR2 FQNEAQ (reference sequence). The V end lost 3 bases, the J end lost 4 bases, and 22 bases lay between the germline ends. This CDR3 is 18 amino acids long. Written as DNA, the CDR3 is TGTGCCAGCAGCTTCACCTCCATCCACGTATACAGGTACAATGAGCAGTTCTTC. It yields the protein CASSFTSIHVYRYNEQFF.

This sequence joins TRBV30 and TRBJ1-3; possible D gene TRBD1, 5 bases. V gave up 3 bases and J gave up 0 bases, with 15 bases separating them. The length of the CDR3 is 16 residues. Germline CDR1 GTSNPN, CDR2 SVGIG (reference sequence). The CDR3 nucleotides read TGTGCCTGGAGCAACCCGGGACTGATCTCTGGAAACACCATATATTTT. The encoded protein is CAWSNPGLISGNTIYF.

The chain combines TRBV30 with TRBJ2-2, with TRBD1 identical over 7 bases. The CDR3 runs 19 residues. Losses at the gene ends were 2 bases for V and 1 base for J; bases not matched to a gene: 16. From germline, CDR1 is GTSNPN and CDR2 SVGIG (reference sequence). The CDR3 DNA reads as TGTGCCTGGAGTAGGGGGCGGTCGGAACGGACGGTGAACACCGGGGAGCTGTTTTTT. It specifies CAWSRGRSERTVNTGELFF.

V gene TRBV4-1 combines with J gene TRBJ2-1; tentatively, D is TRBD2 (5 bases). From germline, CDR1 is MGHRA and CDR2 YSYEKL. Trimming pared 2 bases from V and 12 bases from J, leaving 14 bases between. This CDR3 region has 13 residues. CDR3 sequence reads: CASSQLLRGGQFF. Written as DNA, the CDR3 is TGCGCCAGCAGCCAACTCTTACGAGGAGGGCAGTTCTTC.

This chain connects TRBV11-3 to TRBJ2-7, with TRBD2 matching 8 bases. The CDR3 totals 13 residues. Trimming at V came to 1 base and at J to 5 bases, leaving 1 base not matched to a gene. Germline V gene data show CDR1 as SGHNT and CDR2 as YENEEA. The CDR3 nucleotides read TGTGCCAGCAGCTTAGGCGGGAGGAACGAGCAGTACTTC. Translation: CASSLGGRNEQYF.

The chain carries TRBV6-1 and TRBJ2-2, with D unclear. The CDR3 is 11 residues long. V gave up 8 bases and J gave up 8 bases, with 9 bases separating them. In germline, CDR1 is MNHNS, CDR2 SASEGT. CDR3 amino acids: CASYYLGELFF. The DNA for the CDR3 is TGTGCCAGCTACTACTTAGGGGAGCTGTTTTTT.

This clone was observed a handful of times. In the same sample, other DNA sequences code for this CDR3. The chain uses TRBV5-1 and TRBJ2-3, with 9 bases identical to TRBD1. This CDR3 contains 16 residues. CDR1 and CDR2 (germline): SGHRS, YFSETQ. The junction had 10 bases not matched to a gene; V was cut back by 5 bases and J by 3 bases. The CDR3 is CASSPSGTGRTDTQYF. The CDR3 nucleotides read TGCGCCAGCAGTCCCTCCGGGACAGGGCGAACAGATACGCAGTATTTT. The full variable domain, rest sourced from reference TRBV5-1 and TRBJ2-3, is KAGVTQTPRYLIKTRGQQVTLSCSPISGHRSVSWYQQTPGQGLQFLFEYFSETQRNKGNFPGRFSGRQFSNSRSEMNVSTLELGDSALYLCASSPSGTGRTDTQYFGPGTRLTVL.

The CDR3 DNA sequence: TGCGCCAGCAGCCTTATTTCCGATCGACAGGCTGAAGCTTTCTTT. Translating it yields CASSLISDRQAEAFF. The gene calls are TRBV5-1 and TRBJ1-1, with a weak D call TRBD1 (6 bases). The CDR3 covers 15 residues. The V and J ends lost 4 bases and 6 bases respectively, with 19 bases between them. The germline CDR1 and CDR2 sequences are SGHRS and YFSETQ.

This clone was picked up one time. The chain has TRBV6-5 and TRBJ1-2; possibly TRBD1 for D (5 bases). Trimming took 6 bases from V and 4 from J, leaving 12 bases between them. The CDR3 sequence is 13 residues long. Germline assignment: CDR1 MNHEY and CDR2 SVGAGI. In DNA, the CDR3 is TGTGCCAGCAGCCCCAGGGAAGGCTATGGCTACACCTTC. This encodes CASSPREGYGYTF.

The chain carries TRBV27 and TRBJ2-3; TRBD2 aligns across 11 bases. CDR3 length equals 15 residues. Germline CDR1 is MNHEY and CDR2 is SMNVEV (reference sequence). J gave up 0 bases and V 4 bases, and 0 bases lay outside the gene matches. CDR3 sequence reads: CASSSSGRSTDTQYF. The CDR3 DNA is TGTGCCAGCAGTTCTAGCGGGAGGAGCACAGATACGCAGTATTTT.

This chain links TRBV11-2 with TRBJ2-2; possibly TRBD2 for D (5 bases). CDR1 is SGHAT, CDR2 FQNNGV, per germline. Trimming took 2 bases from V and 3 from J, leaving 7 bases between them. This CDR3 has 14 amino acids. The CDR3 sequence: CASSLHGDTGELFF. In nucleotides, the CDR3 is TGTGCCAGCAGCTTACACGGGGACACCGGGGAGCTGTTTTTT.